A single sample is the source of the 8 T cell receptor beta chains below, sequenced in a study of regulatory T cells in long-lasting Graves disease. With iRepertoire HTBI primers and Arm-PCR of CDR3 regions, TCR beta libraries were built. TCRdb used MiXCR to reprocess the multiplex PCR reads, holding one entry per CDR3 protein. The table records under 250,000 distinct CDR3 sequences, around 21% of them present only once. Time point: newly diagnosed GD, antithyroid drugs for less than 3 months. Following extraction of RNA from PBMCs, that RNA was used to make the TCR library. Sequencing used peripheral blood mononuclear cells (PBMCs), obtained at new diagnosis, from a patient treated with antithyroid drugs. Receptor source: a female donor with Graves disease.

This clonotype was seen at least ten times. The rearrangement uses TRBV24-1 and TRBJ2-1; TRBD2 is a possible D gene (7 bases). CDR1 is KGHDR and CDR2 is SFDVKD in the germline V gene. Between the trimmed V and J ends, which lost 4 bases and 7 bases, there was a span of 19 bases. CDR3 length equals 16 residues. This CDR3 reads CATSDYGTRGGNEQFF. For the CDR3, the DNA is TGTGCCACCAGTGACTACGGGACAAGGGGAGGGAATGAGCAGTTCTTC.

CDR3 in amino acids: CSAKDQGIQETQYF. The CDR3 DNA follows: TGCAGTGCTAAAGATCAGGGTATCCAAGAGACCCAGTACTTC. This chain uses TRBV20-1 with TRBJ2-5, with D perhaps matching TRBD1 (5 bases). From germline, CDR1 is DFQATT and CDR2 SNEGSKA (reference sequence). Trimming removed 4 bases at V and 1 base at J, with 13 bases between. This CDR3 comprises 14 residues.

This clonotype was detected a few times. A much more abundant neighbour one base away suggests this may be a read error. V usage is TRBV5-5 and J usage is TRBJ1-5, with 8 bases fitting TRBD1. The CDR3 contains 16 residues. V dropped 6 bases and J dropped 1; count of bases not matched to a gene: 9. Germline-derived CDR1 and CDR2 are SGHKS and YYEKEE (reference sequence). CDR3 nucleotides: TGTGCCAGCAACTGGTCAGGGGGCCCCAGCAATCAGCCCCAGCATTTT. Translating gives CASNWSGGPSNQPQHF.

This clonotype was counted many times. The chain links TRBV6-1 to TRBJ2-1; possibly TRBD2 for D (6 bases). The CDR3 runs to 13 residues. Germline V gene data show CDR1 as MNHNS and CDR2 as SASEGT. Trimming stripped 10 bases from V and 6 bases from J, with 16 bases between. The CDR3 sequence: CATHSGTINEQFF. Written as DNA, the CDR3 is TGTGCCACGCATAGCGGAACGATCAATGAGCAGTTCTTC.

Ten or more counts support this clonotype. The V gene is TRBV29-1, the J gene TRBJ1-1, with a tentative D call TRBD1 (6 bases). Germline assignment: CDR1 SQVTM and CDR2 ANQGSEA. Trimming took 7 bases from V and 3 from J, leaving 15 bases between them. This CDR3 has 13 amino acids. In DNA, the CDR3 is TGCAGCGGGAACAGGGCGGTGGACACTGAAGCTTTCTTT. It yields the protein CSGNRAVDTEAFF.

At least ten counts were recorded for this clonotype. This chain uses TRBV18 with TRBJ2-1; D is perhaps TRBD1 or TRBD2 (5 bases each). The CDR3 runs to 15 residues. CDR1 is KGHSH, CDR2 LQKENI, per germline. V lost 5 bases and J lost 5, with 16 bases in between. The CDR3 loop is CASSITGRTNNEQFF. CDR3 nucleotide sequence: TGTGCCAGCTCAATCACGGGACGGACGAACAATGAGCAGTTCTTC. Full variable domain (outside the CDR3, taken from reference TRBV18 and TRBJ2-1): NAGVMQNPRHLVRRRGQEARLRCSPMKGHSHVYWYRQLPEEGLKFMVYLQKENIIDESGMPKERFSAEFPKEGPSILRIQQVVRGDSAAYFCASSITGRTNNEQFFGPGTRLTVL.

The table lists this clonotype with a few counts. The genes are TRBV7-6 and TRBJ2-1; 13 bases are shared with TRBD2. The CDR3 consists of 14 residues. After removal of 8 bases from V and 8 bases from J, the junction contained 6 bases not matched to a gene. Germline V gene sequence: CDR1 SGHVS, CDR2 FNYEAQ. The CDR3 loop reads CASPTSGGAYEQFF. CDR3 nucleotide sequence: TGTGCCAGCCCTACTAGCGGGGGGGCATATGAGCAGTTCTTC.

Many counts were recorded for this clonotype. This chain uses TRBV30 with TRBJ2-1; D possibly matches TRBD1 or TRBD2 (5 bases each). The CDR3 has 13 amino acids. Germline CDR1 is GTSNPN and CDR2 is SVGIG (reference sequence). Trimming shortened V by 5 bases and J by 4 bases, and 12 bases separated the two germline ends. CDR3 loop: CAWSGTPYNEQFF. The CDR3 DNA is TGTGCCTGGTCCGGGACGCCTTACAATGAGCAGTTCTTC.